This T cell receptor beta chain emerged from a study of cytomegalovirus exposure and HLA in healthy donors. Study background: Assignment to the Caucasian-associated ancestry cluster applied to approximately 80% of the approximately 400 genotyped donors. Overall study results and limits: For presence/absence analyses, sequencing depth was assumed to be roughly uniform across donors. Earlier analysis found most TCR beta V segments productive about 87% or about 30% of the time. In a later analysis, TCR beta V- and J-gene trimming showed a link to a missense DCLRE1C variant.

The V gene's germline CDR1 is SGHRS and CDR2 YFSETQ. The CDR3 runs 16 residues. The junction had 3 bases not matched to a gene; V was cut back by 0 bases and J by 2 bases. The PCR made use of 60 Vbeta and 13 Jbeta primers. Assay: immunoSEQ multiplex PCR; the TCRdb copy retains only in-frame clones and omits some. The sample consists of some 180,000 clones, 77% of them appearing once. A word on this clone: Its antigen is undetermined.

This chain joins TRBV5-1 and TRBJ2-7; 12 bases fit TRBD2. This clonotype was sampled from a young man in good health and CMV-seronegative. Sequences were obtained from PBMCs. CDR3: CASSLGLAGEAYEQYF. CDR3 nucleotide sequence: TGCGCCAGCAGCTTGGGACTAGCGGGAGAGGCCTACGAGCAGTACTTC. Full variable domain (rest looked up from reference TRBV5-1 and TRBJ2-7): KAGVTQTPRYLIKTRGQQVTLSCSPISGHRSVSWYQQTPGQGLQFLFEYFSETQRNKGNFPGRFSGRQFSNSRSEMNVSTLELGDSALYLCASSLGLAGEAYEQYFGPGTRLTVT.